These 3 T cell receptor beta chains came from one sample sequenced in a study of blood T cell repertoires in COVID-19. Some clones are missing from TCRdb's copy, which holds only in-frame ones; the method was immunoSEQ multiplex PCR. The sample shows approximately 24,000 clones, roughly 86% of them seen only once. What was sequenced was peripheral blood. The receptors originated from a middle-aged man with active COVID-19.

The chain recombines TRBV2 with TRBJ2-1; 8 bases line up with TRBD2. Germline V gene lookup returns CDR1 SNHLY and CDR2 FYNNEI. Trimming removed 4 bases from V and 9 bases from J; junction bases left unmatched: 5. The length of the CDR3 is 13 residues. CDR3 bases: TGTGCCAGCAGTGGAGGACTAGCTGGTGAGCAGTTCTTC. Translated: CASSGGLAGEQFF. Full variable domain (rest looked up from reference TRBV2 and TRBJ2-1): EPEVTQTPSHQVTQMGQEVILRCVPISNHLYFYWYRQILGQKVEFLVSFYNNEISEKSEIFDDQFSVERPDGSNFTLKIRSTKLEDSAMYFCASSGGLAGEQFFGPGTRLTVL.

V is TRBV6-2 or TRBV6-3 and J is TRBJ1-1; no firm D call. The CDR3 spans 14 residues. Trimming took 0 bases from V and 6 from J, leaving 11 bases between them. From germline, CDR1 is MNHEY and CDR2 SVGEGT. CDR3 protein: CASSYSQVSAEAFF. The CDR3 nucleotides are TGTGCCAGCAGTTACTCCCAGGTCTCAGCTGAAGCTTTCTTT.

The genes are TRBV28 and TRBJ1-1; the D gene is possibly TRBD1 (5 bases). Germline values: CDR1 MDHEN, CDR2 SYDVKM. The CDR3 runs to 14 residues. Trimming cost V 3 bases and J 5 bases, with 13 bases left between them. The CDR3 here is CASSLAGYKTEAFF. CDR3 DNA: TGTGCCAGCAGTTTGGCAGGGTATAAGACTGAAGCTTTCTTT.